These 21 T cell receptor beta chains share one sample of origin, sequenced in a study of OX40 agonist ivuxolimab in advanced cancers. Assay: immunoSEQ multiplex PCR; the TCRdb copy retains only in-frame clones and omits some. The sample gives roughly 64,000 clones, about 88% of which show up once; about 1.9% is in the top ten. The sequenced sample was CD4+ or CD8+ T cells sorted from blood, obtained in a trial of the OX40 agonist ivuxolimab. The receptor source for this set is an adult with an advanced solid tumor such as melanoma, head and neck, liver or kidney cancer.

The chain couples TRBV9 to TRBJ2-5; 7 bases are a match to TRBD2. The CDR3 is 14 amino acids. CDR1 is SGDLS and CDR2 is YYNGEE in the germline V gene. V lost 2 bases, J lost 2 bases, and 3 bases stayed unmatched. CDR3 sequence (DNA): TGTGCCAGCAGCGTGGGGCGGGGGCAAGAGACCCAGTACTTC. This gives the protein CASSVGRGQETQYF.

V and J are TRBV18 and TRBJ1-2; TRBD1 aligns across 9 bases. The CDR3 extends over 16 amino acids. Trimming cost V 2 bases and J 8 bases; bases outside gene matches: 12. Germline V lookup: CDR1 KGHSH, CDR2 LQKENI. DNA for the CDR3: TGTGCCAGCTCACCATTGCCCGGGACAGGGTCCGGGGGCTACACCTTC. Translated, it gives CASSPLPGTGSGGYTF.

The rearrangement links TRBV5-1 to TRBJ1-2; D may be TRBD1 (6 bases). The CDR3 sequence is 15 residues long. The ends were cut back, 0 bases at V and 4 bases at J, with 13 bases in the middle. The germline V gene has CDR1 SGHRS and CDR2 YFSETQ. CDR3 protein: CASSLGQGTLYGYTF. For the CDR3, the DNA is TGCGCCAGCAGCTTGGGGCAGGGGACGCTCTATGGCTACACCTTC.

This sequence joins TRBV2 and TRBJ2-7, with 8 bases that match TRBD1. Germline V CDR1 and CDR2: SNHLY, FYNNEI. Trimming removed 5 bases from V and 2 bases from J; junction bases left unmatched: 5. There are 14 residues in the CDR3. The CDR3 spells CASSMGQVTYEQYF. CDR3 nucleotides: TGTGCCAGCAGTATGGGACAGGTCACCTACGAGCAGTACTTC.

The rearrangement links TRBV6-5 to TRBJ1-2, with D perhaps matching TRBD1 (6 bases). Per germline, CDR1 MNHEY and CDR2 SVGAGI. This CDR3 contains 15 residues. V gave up 0 bases and J gave up 7 bases, with 15 bases separating them. CDR3 in amino acids: CASSYSARGEGGYTF. CDR3 DNA sequence: TGTGCCAGCAGTTACTCGGCCAGGGGAGAGGGTGGCTACACCTTC.

The chain recombines TRBV28 with TRBJ2-7; 8 nucleotides agree with TRBD1. Germline V CDR1 and CDR2: MDHEN, SYDVKM. The CDR3 sequence is 14 residues long. J gave up 1 base and V 8 bases, and 7 bases lay outside the gene matches. CDR3 in amino acids: CASRTTGGSYEQYF. The CDR3, as DNA: TGTGCCAGCCGAACAACAGGGGGGTCCTACGAGCAGTACTTC.

Here the CDR3 reads CASHKIGVAGLNTIYF. The CDR3 nucleotides read TGTGCCAGCCATAAAATTGGGGTGGCCGGGTTAAACACCATATATTTT. This rearrangement joins TRBV28 to TRBJ1-3; D unclear. With 8 bases removed from V and 6 bases from J, the gap between germline ends came to 23 bases. This CDR3 has 16 residues. The germline gives CDR1 MDHEN, CDR2 SYDVKM.

The chain recombines TRBV6-5 with TRBJ2-7; D uncertain. CDR1 MNHEY and CDR2 SVGAGI come from the germline V gene. The CDR3 loop spans 15 amino acids. V gave up 2 bases and J gave up 3 bases, with 14 bases separating them. CDR3 sequence: CASSYDAGSLYEQYF. The CDR3, as DNA: TGTGCCAGCAGTTACGATGCTGGATCCCTCTACGAGCAGTACTTC.

The chain couples TRBV5-6 to TRBJ1-3; tentative D call: TRBD1 (6 bases). The CDR3 runs to 15 residues. Germline-derived CDR1 and CDR2 are SGHDT and YYEEEE. V gave up 3 bases and J gave up 0 bases, with 10 bases separating them. The CDR3 region is CASSYPTGSGNTIYF. Here the CDR3 DNA reads TGTGCCAGCAGCTACCCGACAGGCTCTGGAAACACCATATATTTT.

This clone appeared a single time. The chain uses TRBV6-1 and TRBJ2-1; tentatively, D is TRBD1 (7 bases). This CDR3 comprises 19 residues. Trimming cost V 4 bases and J 6 bases, with 28 bases left between them. Germline CDR1 reads MNHNS; CDR2 reads SASEGT. Here the CDR3 DNA reads TGTGCCAGCAGTGCCCGGGACAGACGACTAGTTGGGTTCGCCAATGAGCAGTTCTTC. Its protein is CASSARDRRLVGFANEQFF.

This chain joins TRBV10-2 and TRBJ2-1; the match to TRBD2 covers 10 bases. This CDR3 spans 15 amino acids. Germline lookup yields CDR1 WSHSY and CDR2 SAAADI. V was pared by 3 bases and J by 8 bases, with 7 bases of the junction left unmatched. CDR3 sequence reads: CASSEIAGGPYEQFF. CDR3 coding DNA: TGCGCCAGCAGTGAAATAGCGGGAGGTCCCTATGAGCAGTTCTTC.

This clone was observed a handful of times. The chain has TRBV28 and TRBJ2-7; D gene unclear. The CDR3 has 11 residues. V was clipped by 5 bases and J by 7 bases, with 9 bases between them. Germline-derived CDR1 and CDR2 are MDHEN and SYDVKM. The CDR3 DNA sequence: TGTGCCAGCAGTATACTGGGGGAGCAGTACTTC. Its protein product is CASSILGEQYF.

This chain joins TRBV5-6 and TRBJ2-3; possibly TRBD1 for D (6 bases). CDR3 length equals 12 residues. V shed 4 bases and J shed 10 bases, with 13 bases lying between them. CDR1 is SGHDT and CDR2 is YYEEEE in the germline V gene. Written as DNA, the CDR3 is TGTGCCAGCAGCCGACAGGACCTGGCGCAGTATTTT. It yields the protein CASSRQDLAQYF.

V and J are TRBV11-2 and TRBJ1-4; 9 bases fit TRBD1. The germline gives CDR1 SGHAT, CDR2 FQNNGV. The V and J ends lost 6 bases and 8 bases, in that order; junction bases with no gene match: 10. The CDR3 loop spans 15 amino acids. In nucleotides, the CDR3 is TGTGCCAGCAGTTCGGACAGGGGTAATGGGGAAAAACTGTTTTTT. This sequence encodes CASSSDRGNGEKLFF.

This clone came up once. The J gene is TRBJ2-7, the V gene TRBV5-4; 13 nucleotides agree with TRBD2. Germline V gene sequence: CDR1 SGHNT, CDR2 YYREEE (reference sequence). After removal of 4 bases from V and 4 bases from J, the junction contained 5 bases not matched to a gene. This CDR3 has 15 amino acids. CDR3 in DNA: TGTGCCAGCAGCGAGACTAGCGGGAGGAGTTACGAGCAGTACTTC. This codes for CASSETSGRSYEQYF.

The chain links TRBV28 to TRBJ1-5; D unresolved. The CDR3 runs to 13 residues. Trimming pared 9 bases from V and 15 bases from J, leaving 24 bases between. Germline CDR1 reads MDHEN; CDR2 reads SYDVKM. The CDR3 loop reads CARASTRDGPRHF. The CDR3 nucleotides are TGTGCCAGAGCCTCAACACGTGACGGCCCTAGGCATTTT.

This clone was counted once. The rearrangement links TRBV19 to TRBJ2-5, with TRBD2 identical over 10 bases. Germline-derived CDR1 and CDR2 are LNHDA and SQIVND (reference sequence). V was pared by 1 base and J by 5 bases, with 7 bases of the junction left unmatched. This CDR3 has 16 amino acids. The CDR3 reads CASSIALAGAGETQYF. The DNA of the CDR3 is TGTGCCAGTAGTATAGCCCTAGCGGGAGCGGGGGAGACCCAGTACTTC. Complete variable domain (other parts from reference TRBV19 and TRBJ2-5): DGGITQSPKYLFRKEGQNVTLSCEQNLNHDAMYWYRQDPGQGLRLIYYSQIVNDFQKGDIAEGYSVSREKKESFPLTVTSAQKNPTAFYLCASSIALAGAGETQYFGPGTRLLVL.

This chain's CDR3 is CASSVGASGGPIRETQYF. Here the CDR3 DNA reads TGTGCCAGCAGCGTAGGAGCTAGCGGGGGCCCAATAAGGGAGACCCAGTACTTC. The genes are TRBV9 and TRBJ2-5; 10 bases map to TRBD2. Trimming at V came to 0 bases and at J to 5 bases, leaving 13 bases not matched to a gene. Germline V gene sequence: CDR1 SGDLS, CDR2 YYNGEE. The CDR3 consists of 18 residues.

This chain uses TRBV19 with TRBJ2-3; tentative D call: TRBD2 (6 bases). V lost 6 bases and J 0 bases, leaving 16 bases between the germline ends. Germline values: CDR1 LNHDA, CDR2 SQIVND (reference sequence). The CDR3 is 16 residues long. The CDR3 nucleotides read TGTGCCAGTAGGCCCTCGGGGAGGTCTAGCACAGATACGCAGTATTTT. Translated, it gives CASRPSGRSSTDTQYF.

This clone has a handful of counts. The V and J genes are TRBV6-1 and TRBJ1-1; TRBD1 aligns across 11 bases. V dropped 4 bases and J dropped 4; count of bases not matched to a gene: 5. This CDR3 comprises 15 residues. The germline CDR1 and CDR2 sequences are MNHNS and SASEGT. CDR3 sequence: CASSVRDRGATEAFF. CDR3 DNA sequence: TGTGCCAGCAGTGTTCGGGACAGGGGGGCCACTGAAGCTTTCTTT.

The V gene is TRBV13, the J gene TRBJ2-7, with 7 bases matching TRBD2. The V and J ends lost 6 bases and 0 bases, in that order; junction bases with no gene match: 11. The germline gives CDR1 PRHDT, CDR2 FYEKMQ (reference sequence). The CDR3 is 16 residues long. CDR3 coding DNA: TGTGCCAGCAGTTCCCTGGCGGGGGTAAACTCCTACGAGCAGTACTTC. Protein: CASSSLAGVNSYEQYF.